This TCR beta chain derives from a study of T cell changes during pregnancy in multiple sclerosis. The CDR3 covers 14 residues. V lost 4 bases and J 6 bases, leaving 15 bases between the germline ends. Germline V gene sequence: CDR1 SGHVS, CDR2 FNYEAQ. TCRdb keeps only in-frame clones here, not all; method: immunoSEQ multiplex PCR. The sample contains 25,000 to 35,000 clones, roughly 89% of which appear only once. The starting material was CD8+ T cells from peripheral blood mononuclear cells, obtained in the second trimester of pregnancy. The chain recombines TRBV7-6 with TRBJ1-1, with D unresolved. This clonotype was sampled from a female donor with multiple sclerosis, enrolled in a pregnancy study. The CDR3 loop reads CASSSRPRGAEAFF. In DNA, the CDR3 is TGTGCCAGCAGCTCACGACCTCGGGGTGCTGAAGCTTTCTTT. The full variable domain, rest sourced from reference TRBV7-6 and TRBJ1-1, is GAGVSQSPRYKVTKRGQDVALRCDPISGHVSLYWYRQALGQGPEFLTYFNYEAQQDKSGLPNDRFSAERPEGSISTLTIQRTEQRDSAMYRCASSSRPRGAEAFFGQGTRLTVV.